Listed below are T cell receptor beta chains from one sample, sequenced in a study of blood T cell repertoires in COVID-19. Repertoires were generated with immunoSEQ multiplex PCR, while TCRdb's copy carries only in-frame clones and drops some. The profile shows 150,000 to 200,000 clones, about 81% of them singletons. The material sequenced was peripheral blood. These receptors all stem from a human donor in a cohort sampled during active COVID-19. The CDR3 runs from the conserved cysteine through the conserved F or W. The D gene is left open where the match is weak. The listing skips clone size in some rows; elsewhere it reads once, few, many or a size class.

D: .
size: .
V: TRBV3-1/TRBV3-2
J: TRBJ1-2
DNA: TGTGCCAGCAGCTCTCATGCGGGTAACTATGGCTACACCTTC
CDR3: CASSSHAGNYGYTF

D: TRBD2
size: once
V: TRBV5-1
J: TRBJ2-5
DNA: TGCGCCAGCAGCTCGGGACTAGCGAGGGAGACCCAGTACTTC
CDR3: CASSSGLARETQYF

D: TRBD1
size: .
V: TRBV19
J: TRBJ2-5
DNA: TGTGCCAGTAGTCCAGGGACAGGACAAGAGACCCAGTACTTC
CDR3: CASSPGTGQETQYF

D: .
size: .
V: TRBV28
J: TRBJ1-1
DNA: TGTGCCAGCAGTTTAGAACAGTCATTCACTGAAGCTTTCTTT
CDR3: CASSLEQSFTEAFF

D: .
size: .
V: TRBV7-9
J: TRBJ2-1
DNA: TGTGCCAGCAGCTTAGGGTCCCTAAACAATGAGCAGTTCTTC
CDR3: CASSLGSLNNEQFF

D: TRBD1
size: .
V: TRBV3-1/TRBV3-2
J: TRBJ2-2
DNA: TGTGCCAGCAGCCAAGAACCCAAAACTTGGACAGGGGGCGGGGAGCTGTTTTTT
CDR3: CASSQEPKTWTGGGELFF

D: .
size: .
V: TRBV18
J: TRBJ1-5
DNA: TGTGCCAGCTCCCAGACAGCTCTTAGCAATCAGCCCCAGCATTTT
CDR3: CASSQTALSNQPQHF

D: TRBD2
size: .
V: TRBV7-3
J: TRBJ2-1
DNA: TGTGCCAGCAGCTGGGGGACTAGCGGGAGTAGATACAATGAGCAGTTCTTC
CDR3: CASSWGTSGSRYNEQFF

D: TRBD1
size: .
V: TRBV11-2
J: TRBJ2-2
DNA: TGTGCCAGCATCTACAGGGGACCAACCGGGGAGCTGTTTTTT
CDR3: CASIYRGPTGELFF

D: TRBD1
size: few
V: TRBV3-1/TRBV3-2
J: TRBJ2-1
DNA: TGTGCCAGCGGTAACAGGGGGTATGAGCAGTTCTTC
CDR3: CASGNRGYEQFF

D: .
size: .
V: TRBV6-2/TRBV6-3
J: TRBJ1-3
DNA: TGTGCCAGCAGCCGGGCCTCTGGAAACACCATATATTTT
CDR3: CASSRASGNTIYF

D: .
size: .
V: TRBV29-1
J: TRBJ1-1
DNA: TGCAGCGTGGACAGAGGTCTCGATACTGAAGCTTTCTTT
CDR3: CSVDRGLDTEAFF

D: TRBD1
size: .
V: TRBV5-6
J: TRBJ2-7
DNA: TGTGCCAGCAGCTTTAGGGGGACAGGGAAATATGAGCAGTACTTC
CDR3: CASSFRGTGKYEQYF

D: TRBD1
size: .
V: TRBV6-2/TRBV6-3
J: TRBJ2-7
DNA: TGTGCCAGCAGTTGGGGACAGATCTACGAGCAGTACTTC
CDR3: CASSWGQIYEQYF

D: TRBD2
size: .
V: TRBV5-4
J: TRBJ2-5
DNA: TGTGCCAGCAGCTTGGCTAGCGGTGTAGAGACCCAGTACTTC
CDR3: CASSLASGVETQYF

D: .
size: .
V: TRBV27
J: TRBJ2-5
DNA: TGTGCCAGCAGTTCTGAACTAGTACGAGAGACCCAGTACTTC
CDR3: CASSSELVRETQYF

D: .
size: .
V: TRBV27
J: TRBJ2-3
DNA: TGTGCCAGCAGCCCGACAGGCCAAATAGATACGCAGTATTTT
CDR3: CASSPTGQIDTQYF

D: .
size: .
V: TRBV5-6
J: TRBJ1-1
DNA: TGTGCCAGCAGCTTTGGGCAAAACACTGAAGCTTTCTTT
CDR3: CASSFGQNTEAFF

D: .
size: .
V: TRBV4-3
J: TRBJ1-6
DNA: TGCGCCAGCAGCCAAGTTACGGCAGACTATTCACCCCTCCACTTT
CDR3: CASSQVTADYSPLHF

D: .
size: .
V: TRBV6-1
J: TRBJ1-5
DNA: TGTGCCAGCAGTGAGCGGGTGTTTAGGACAGCGCATCAGCCCCAGCATTTT
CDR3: CASSERVFRTAHQPQHF

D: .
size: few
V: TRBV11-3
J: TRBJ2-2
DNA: TGTGCCAGCAGCCCCTGGACAGACACGAACACCGGGGAGCTGTTTTTT
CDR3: CASSPWTDTNTGELFF

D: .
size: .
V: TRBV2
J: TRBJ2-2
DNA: TGTGCCAGCAAGGGACACTCGAACACCGGGGAGCTGTTTTTT
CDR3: CASKGHSNTGELFF

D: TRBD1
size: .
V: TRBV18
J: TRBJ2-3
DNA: TGTGCCAGCTCATTTCCAGGGGGCGCATTTGACACGCAGTATTTT
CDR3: CASSFPGGAFDTQYF

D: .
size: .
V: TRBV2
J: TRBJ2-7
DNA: TGTGCCAGCAGTGAGGGACTCCCACCCTACGAGCAGTACTTC
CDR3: CASSEGLPPYEQYF

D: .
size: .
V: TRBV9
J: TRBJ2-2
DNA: TGTGCCAGCAGCCAGGCCCTGGGGAACACCGGGGAGCTGTTTTTT
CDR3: CASSQALGNTGELFF

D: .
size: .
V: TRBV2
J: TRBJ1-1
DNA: TGTGCCAGCATAACCCCCAAGACAGGTGGATACACTGAAGCTTTCTTT
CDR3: CASITPKTGGYTEAFF

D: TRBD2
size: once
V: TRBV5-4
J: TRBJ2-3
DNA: TGTGCCAGCAGCTTGGGCGGGGAGGGGAATACGCAGTATTTT
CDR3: CASSLGGEGNTQYF

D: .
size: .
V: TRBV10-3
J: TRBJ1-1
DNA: TGTGCCATCAGTTTGACAGAATATAGTGGATACAGCACTGAAGCTTTCTTT
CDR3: CAISLTEYSGYSTEAFF

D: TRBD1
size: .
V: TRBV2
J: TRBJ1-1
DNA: TGTGCCAGCGACAGGGCTGGTGGCACTGAAGCTTTCTTT
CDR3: CASDRAGGTEAFF

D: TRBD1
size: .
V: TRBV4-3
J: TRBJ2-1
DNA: TGCGCCAGCAGCCAAGTGTTACAGGGGACCCACAATGAGCAGTTCTTC
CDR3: CASSQVLQGTHNEQFF

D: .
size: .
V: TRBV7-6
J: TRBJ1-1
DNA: TGTGCCAGCAGCTCATTCGGTGGCACTGAAGCTTTCTTT
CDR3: CASSSFGGTEAFF

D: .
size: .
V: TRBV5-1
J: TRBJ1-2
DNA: TGCGCCAGCAGCTCCGGACAGCACTATGGCTACACCTTC
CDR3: CASSSGQHYGYTF

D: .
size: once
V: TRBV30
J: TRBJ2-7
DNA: TGTGCCTGGAGTCCACAGCCCTACGAGCAGTACTTC
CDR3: CAWSPQPYEQYF

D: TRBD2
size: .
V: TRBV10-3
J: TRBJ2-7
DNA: TGTGCCATCAGTGATCTCCGACTAGCGGACGACTACGAGCAGTACTTC
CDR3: CAISDLRLADDYEQYF

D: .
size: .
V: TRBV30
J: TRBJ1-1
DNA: TGTGCCTGGATGGCCTTCCGGAACACTGAAGCTTTCTTT
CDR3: CAWMAFRNTEAFF

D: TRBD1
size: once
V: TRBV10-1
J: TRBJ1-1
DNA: TGCGCCAGCAGTGAGGCAGGGGGAACTGAAGCTTTCTTT
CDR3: CASSEAGGTEAFF

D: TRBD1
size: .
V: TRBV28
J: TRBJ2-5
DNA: TGTGCCAGCAGTTTATTTGGGACAGGGGGTCAAGAGACCCAGTACTTC
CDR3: CASSLFGTGGQETQYF

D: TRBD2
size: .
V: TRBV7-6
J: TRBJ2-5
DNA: TGTGCCAGCAGCTCCGCCCGAATGGGACTAGCGGGGCAAGAGACCCAGTACTTC
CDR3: CASSSARMGLAGQETQYF

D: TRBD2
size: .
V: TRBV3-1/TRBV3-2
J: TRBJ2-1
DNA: TGTGCCAGCAGCCAGAGGAGGACTAGCGGAGGAATTGAGCAGTTCTTC
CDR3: CASSQRRTSGGIEQFF

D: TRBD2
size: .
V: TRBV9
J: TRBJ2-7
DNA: TGTGCCAGCAGCTCGGGGGGGGGTTTACCCTACGAGCAGTACTTC
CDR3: CASSSGGGLPYEQYF

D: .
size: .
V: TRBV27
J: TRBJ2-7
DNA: TGTGCCAGCAGTTTGGGGGGGCCTTTGAACGAGCAGTACTTC
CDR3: CASSLGGPLNEQYF

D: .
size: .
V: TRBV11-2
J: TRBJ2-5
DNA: TGTGCCAGCAGCTTAGAACTTGCGCCCAGGGGGGCCCAGTACTTC
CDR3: CASSLELAPRGAQYF

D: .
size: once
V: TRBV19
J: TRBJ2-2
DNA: TGTGCCAGTAGTACAGGAATGAACACCGGGGAGCTGTTTTTT
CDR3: CASSTGMNTGELFF